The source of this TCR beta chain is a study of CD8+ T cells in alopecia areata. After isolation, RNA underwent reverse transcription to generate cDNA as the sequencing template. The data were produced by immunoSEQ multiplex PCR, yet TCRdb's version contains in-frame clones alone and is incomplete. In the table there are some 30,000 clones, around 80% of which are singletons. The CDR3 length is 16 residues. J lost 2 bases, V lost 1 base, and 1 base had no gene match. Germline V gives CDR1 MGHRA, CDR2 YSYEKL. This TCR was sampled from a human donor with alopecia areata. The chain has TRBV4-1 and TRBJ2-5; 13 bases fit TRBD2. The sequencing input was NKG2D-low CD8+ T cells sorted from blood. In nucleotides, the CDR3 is TGCGCCAGCAGCCAAGGGGGACTAGCGGGACAAGAGACCCAGTACTTC. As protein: CASSQGGLAGQETQYF.